What follows are 32 T cell receptor beta chains derived from one specimen sequenced in a study of cytotoxic CD8 clonotypes in ibrutinib-treated CLL (dated by TCRdb to 2020 to 2023). Libraries were made using the immunoSEQ multiplex PCR assay. TCRdb provides this immuneACCESS table in a form limited to in-frame rearrangements. Some clones are lacking; in checked studies, under half of them reflect an unresolved V gene, and why the rest are absent is not known. Here the sample has around 310,000 clones; around four fifths occur a single time. The ten largest clonotypes hold over 6.5% of the sample. The material was PBMCs, obtained before ibrutinib treatment. These receptors came from a human donor with chronic lymphocytic leukemia.

The V gene is TRBV5-5, the J gene TRBJ1-1, with 8 bases lining up with TRBD1. V lost 4 bases and J lost 5; bases outside the gene matches: 7. The length of the CDR3 is 14 residues. The germline V gene has CDR1 SGHKS and CDR2 YYEKEE (reference sequence). CDR3 bases: TGTGCCAGCAGCAAGGACAGGGTAGAAACTGAAGCTTTCTTT. Its protein is CASSKDRVETEAFF.

The rearrangement uses TRBV6-1 and TRBJ2-5; perhaps TRBD1 as D (5 bases). V was pared by 2 bases and J by 3 bases, with 10 bases between. The CDR3 loop spans 14 amino acids. Germline V gives CDR1 MNHNS, CDR2 SASEGT. Here the CDR3 reads CASSEFSTEETQYF. The CDR3 bases are TGTGCCAGCAGTGAATTTTCGACAGAAGAGACCCAGTACTTC.

V and J are TRBV18 and TRBJ2-7, with unresolved D. There are 14 residues in the CDR3. Germline loops: CDR1 KGHSH, CDR2 LQKENI. Trimming removed 2 bases from V and 3 bases from J, with 11 bases in between. CDR3 coding DNA: TGTGCCAGCTCACCAAATACTAAGGACTACGAGCAGTACTTC. Its protein product is CASSPNTKDYEQYF. The full variable domain, with the rest looked up from reference TRBV18 and TRBJ2-7, is NAGVMQNPRHLVRRRGQEARLRCSPMKGHSHVYWYRQLPEEGLKFMVYLQKENIIDESGMPKERFSAEFPKEGPSILRIQQVVRGDSAAYFCASSPNTKDYEQYFGPGTRLTVT.

The V call is TRBV9, the J call TRBJ2-2, with D possibly matching TRBD1 (5 bases). The ends were cut back, 0 bases at V and 6 bases at J, with 12 bases in the middle. Germline V lookup: CDR1 SGDLS, CDR2 YYNGEE. The CDR3 has 15 amino acids. The CDR3 loop is CASSVGAGLAGELFF. CDR3 nucleotide sequence: TGTGCCAGCAGCGTAGGGGCAGGGCTGGCCGGGGAGCTGTTTTTT.

The V call is TRBV30, the J call TRBJ2-1; TRBD2 aligns across 12 bases. The germline V gene has CDR1 GTSNPN and CDR2 SVGIG (reference sequence). Trimming took 5 bases from V and 6 from J; bases not matched to a gene: 5. The CDR3 covers 14 residues. In DNA form, the CDR3 reads TGTGCCTGGGCCGGGACTAGCGGGTTCAATGAGCAGTTCTTC. This translates into CAWAGTSGFNEQFF. The full variable domain, rest sourced from reference TRBV30 and TRBJ2-1, is SQTIHQWPATLVQPVGSPLSLECTVEGTSNPNLYWYRQAAGRGLQLLFYSVGIGQISSEVPQNLSASRPQDRQFILSSKKLLLSDSGFYLCAWAGTSGFNEQFFGPGTRLTVL.

This clone is a singleton in its sample. The rearrangement uses TRBV19 and TRBJ2-4; no clear D gene. The CDR3 runs to 15 residues. Germline CDR1 is LNHDA and CDR2 is SQIVND (reference sequence). V lost 6 bases and J lost 0, with 12 bases in between. CDR3: CASRGSRLAKNIQYF. CDR3 nucleotides: TGTGCCAGTAGAGGGTCCAGACTAGCCAAAAACATTCAGTACTTC.

The chain couples TRBV7-2 to TRBJ2-1; no clear D gene. CDR1 is SGHTA, CDR2 FQGNSA, per germline. V was clipped by 5 bases and J by 0 bases, with 11 bases between them. CDR3 length: 15 residues. The CDR3 here is CASSIDKSSYNEQFF. For the CDR3, the DNA is TGTGCCAGCAGCATAGACAAAAGCTCCTACAATGAGCAGTTCTTC.

With regard to this clone: Other DNA sequences from this sample encode an identical CDR3 as well. The genes are TRBV9 and TRBJ1-1, with D possibly TRBD1 on 6 matching bases. Germline CDR1 and CDR2: SGDLS and YYNGEE. CDR3 length: 15 residues. V was pared by 0 bases and J by 0 bases, with 9 bases between. CDR3 bases: TGTGCCAGCAGCGTAGTAGGGGGGATGAACACTGAAGCTTTCTTT. Its translation is CASSVVGGMNTEAFF.

V and J are TRBV19 and TRBJ2-2; TRBD2 is a possible D gene (5 bases). V lost 3 bases and J lost 7, with 18 bases in between. Germline-derived CDR1 and CDR2 are LNHDA and SQIVND (reference sequence). The CDR3 spans 16 residues. In DNA, the CDR3 is TGTGCCAGTAGTATCTTTTCGTGGGGAGTTGGCGGGGAGCTGTTTTTT. It specifies CASSIFSWGVGGELFF.

This clone was found a few times. The CDR3 protein is CASSHEQSDYGYTF. CDR3 in DNA: TGTGCCAGCAGCCATGAACAGAGCGACTATGGCTACACCTTC. The chain employs TRBV4-2 and TRBJ1-2; D gene unclear. This CDR3 is built from 14 residues. Germline CDR1 reads LGHNA; CDR2 reads YNFKEQ. With 3 bases removed from V and 3 bases from J, the gap between germline ends came to 11 bases.

The chain carries TRBV10-2 and TRBJ2-7, with TRBD1 identical over 10 bases. The CDR3 is 15 amino acids. V dropped 6 bases and J dropped 3; count of bases not matched to a gene: 8. CDR1 and CDR2 (germline): WSHSY, SAAADI. In nucleotides, the CDR3 is TGCGCCAGCAGCGATCCGGGACAGGGGAACTACGAGCAGTACTTC. As protein: CASSDPGQGNYEQYF.

This chain uses TRBV29-1 with TRBJ2-1; weak D call: TRBD2 (6 bases). The CDR3 covers 14 residues. Germline CDR1 reads SQVTM; CDR2 reads ANQGSEA. Trimming removed 4 bases from V and 4 bases from J, with 14 bases in between. For the CDR3, the DNA is TGCAGCGTTGGGGGCGGGATGGATTACAATGAGCAGTTCTTC. This gives the protein CSVGGGMDYNEQFF.

The chain is built from TRBV7-9 and TRBJ2-1, with D unclear. The CDR3 contains 12 residues. V gave up 5 bases and J gave up 13 bases, with 15 bases separating them. Germline V CDR1 and CDR2: SEHNR, FQNEAQ (reference sequence). The CDR3 region has the DNA TGTGCCAGCAGCCCCGCCACCCTGGAACAGTTCTTC. Translation gives CASSPATLEQFF.

The chain uses TRBV25-1 and TRBJ1-1; TRBD1 is a possible D gene (6 bases). The V and J ends lost 5 bases and 5 bases respectively, with 12 bases between them. Germline V lookup: CDR1 MGHDK, CDR2 SYGVNS. CDR3 length: 13 amino acids. The chain's CDR3 is CASSWGRGTEAFF. In nucleotides, the CDR3 is TGTGCCAGCAGTTGGGGGCGGGGGACTGAAGCTTTCTTT.

The genes are TRBV6-1 and TRBJ1-5; D gene ambiguous. The CDR3 covers 15 residues. Germline V gene data show CDR1 as MNHNS and CDR2 as SASEGT. V lost 7 bases and J lost 4, with 17 bases in between. In DNA form, the CDR3 reads TGTGCCAGCATTATGGGTCCGGGTGGTAATCAGCCCCAGCATTTT. Amino acids: CASIMGPGGNQPQHF.

The chain couples TRBV27 to TRBJ2-7; no reliable D call. CDR3 size: 18 residues. The V end was cut by 5 bases, the J end by 3 bases, with 26 bases between. Germline V lookup: CDR1 MNHEY, CDR2 SMNVEV (reference sequence). The chain's CDR3 is CASSPNSGPFSNLYEQYF. CDR3 nucleotides: TGTGCCAGCAGTCCCAATTCCGGACCCTTTTCTAACCTCTACGAGCAGTACTTC.

This chain uses TRBV27 with TRBJ2-1, with 9 nucleotides matching TRBD2. Per germline, CDR1 MNHEY and CDR2 SMNVEV (reference sequence). Unmatched junction bases numbered 10, after V lost 8 bases and J lost 5 bases. The CDR3 contains 15 residues. Written as DNA, the CDR3 is TGTGCCAGCTCCGAGGCGGGAGGGCCGAACAATGAGCAGTTCTTC. Translation: CASSEAGGPNNEQFF.

The gene calls are TRBV27 and TRBJ2-5, with TRBD2 matching over 8 bases. J gave up 3 bases and V 5 bases, and 8 bases lay outside the gene matches. Germline CDR1 MNHEY, CDR2 SMNVEV (reference sequence). The CDR3 runs 15 residues. CDR3 residues: CASSIGLAGEETQYF. CDR3 nucleotides: TGTGCCAGCAGTATAGGACTAGCAGGAGAAGAGACCCAGTACTTC.

The chain carries TRBV23-1 and TRBJ2-1; no definite D call. TRBV23-1 counts as an open reading frame of uncertain function. The V end was cut by 0 bases, the J end by 8 bases, with 5 bases between. This CDR3 has 12 residues. Written as DNA, the CDR3 is TGCGCCAGCAGTCAATCGGGTTATGAGCAGTTCTTC. It specifies CASSQSGYEQFF.

The chain combines TRBV7-2 with TRBJ1-2; D not certain. The CDR3 length is 15 residues. V was clipped by 5 bases and J by 2 bases, with 15 bases between them. Germline values: CDR1 SGHTA, CDR2 FQGNSA. The CDR3 nucleotides read TGTGCCAGCAGCGCCTTCCTAGGAGGAAACTATGGCTACACCTTC. Protein sequence: CASSAFLGGNYGYTF.

This chain uses TRBV6-5 with TRBJ1-1; maybe TRBD1 (5 bases). Trimming stripped 7 bases from V and 4 bases from J, with 13 bases between. Germline CDR1 reads MNHEY; CDR2 reads SVGAGI. This CDR3 has 13 residues. The CDR3 protein is CASTKPGSTEAFF. The CDR3 bases are TGTGCCAGCACCAAACCAGGGAGCACTGAAGCTTTCTTT.

The chain uses TRBV20-1 and TRBJ2-5; D is unclear. Germline V gives CDR1 DFQATT, CDR2 SNEGSKA (reference sequence). The CDR3 extends over 11 amino acids. CDR3 residues: CTVELGETQYF. The CDR3 DNA follows: TGCACTGTCGAGTTGGGGGAGACCCAGTACTTC.

This clone was seen only a few times. This chain links TRBV18 with TRBJ2-7; TRBD1 matches at 7 bases. Germline V CDR1 and CDR2: KGHSH, LQKENI. V gave up 3 bases and J gave up 5 bases; unmatched junction bases: 10. The CDR3 length is 15 residues. CDR3 in amino acids: CASSPTQGIGDEQYF. CDR3 DNA sequence: TGTGCCAGCTCACCCACACAGGGGATCGGCGACGAGCAGTACTTC.

The chain carries TRBV25-1 and TRBJ2-2; D remains ambiguous. Between the trimmed V and J ends, which lost 4 bases and 7 bases, there was a span of 10 bases. Germline V lookup: CDR1 MGHDK, CDR2 SYGVNS. CDR3 length: 13 amino acids. The CDR3 loop is CASSARTDGELFF. The CDR3 region has the DNA TGTGCCAGCAGTGCTCGGACGGACGGGGAGCTGTTTTTT.

The chain carries TRBV2 and TRBJ2-2, with 8 positions matching TRBD2. Germline-derived CDR1 and CDR2 are SNHLY and FYNNEI. With V trimmed by 5 bases and J by 4 bases, 6 bases remained unmatched. The CDR3 extends over 15 amino acids. For the CDR3, the DNA is TGTGCCAGCAGTACCAGCGGGAGTATCACCGGGGAGCTGTTTTTT. Translating gives CASSTSGSITGELFF.

The chain links TRBV28 to TRBJ2-7, with D perhaps matching TRBD2 (5 bases). The length of the CDR3 is 14 residues. The germline V and J ends were trimmed by 4 bases and 2 bases, with 12 bases remaining between them. Germline V gene lookup returns CDR1 MDHEN and CDR2 SYDVKM. DNA for the CDR3: TGTGCCAGCAGTTCCGGACTCTCAACCTACGAGCAGTACTTC. Encoded protein: CASSSGLSTYEQYF.

This clone was seen a few times. CDR3 in DNA: TGTGCCAGCTCAAGCGATAGACAGGTCTTTGGGGCCAACGTCCTGACTTTC. Amino acid sequence: CASSSDRQVFGANVLTF. V gene TRBV18 combines with J gene TRBJ2-6, with a tentative D call TRBD1 (6 bases). CDR3 length: 17 amino acids. Trimming left V 5 bases short and J 3 bases short, with 17 bases between. The germline V gene encodes CDR1 KGHSH and CDR2 LQKENI.

The genes are TRBV11-3 and TRBJ1-2, with a tentative D call TRBD1 (5 bases). The CDR3 length is 14 residues. Trimming removed 0 bases at V and 10 bases at J, with 15 bases between. The germline CDR1 and CDR2 sequences are SGHNT and YENEEA. DNA of the CDR3: TGTGCCAGCAGCTTAGATTCGGGGCCGGGAATCTACACCTTC. This translates into CASSLDSGPGIYTF.

This chain uses TRBV5-1 with TRBJ1-2; D gene ambiguous. V was cut by 4 bases and J by 0 bases, with 10 bases left in between. The CDR3 is 14 amino acids. The germline CDR1 and CDR2 sequences are SGHRS and YFSETQ. The DNA for the CDR3 is TGCGCCAGCAGCCCCGAGCAGTCTAACTATGGCTACACCTTC. Amino acids: CASSPEQSNYGYTF.

This chain links TRBV30 with TRBJ1-2; no clear D gene. Germline CDR1 GTSNPN, CDR2 SVGIG (reference sequence). The germline V and J ends were trimmed by 3 bases and 0 bases, with 8 bases remaining between them. This CDR3 region has 13 residues. Here the CDR3 DNA reads TGTGCCTGGAGGGGTACCGCTAACTATGGCTACACCTTC. It is translated as CAWRGTANYGYTF.

The chain links TRBV4-3 to TRBJ2-7, with D possibly TRBD2 on 6 matching bases. Germline CDR1 and CDR2: LGHNA and YSLEER. Trimming left V 4 bases short and J 4 bases short, with 17 bases between. CDR3 size: 15 residues. The CDR3 bases are TGCGCCAGCAGCCTAGTTCGCGGGACGGGGTACGAGCAGTACTTC. Residues: CASSLVRGTGYEQYF.

The J gene is TRBJ2-3, the V gene TRBV6-5, with 14 nucleotides matching TRBD2. The CDR3 is 15 residues long. Trimming took 6 bases from V and 6 from J; bases not matched to a gene: 5. Germline-derived CDR1 and CDR2 are MNHEY and SVGAGI. The chain's CDR3 is CASSRLAGGLDTQYF. CDR3 coding DNA: TGTGCCAGCAGCCGACTAGCGGGAGGGCTCGATACGCAGTATTTT.